The rows below give T cell receptor beta chains drawn from one sample of a study of T-cell reconstitution after alpha-beta-depleted transplantation in children. TCRdb passed the PCR reads through MiXCR, listing each CDR3 protein once. The sample has approximately 300,000 distinct CDR3 sequences; about 9.5% are singletons. The source was PBMCs, collected before TCRalphabeta/CD19-depleted stem cell transplant. The receptor source for this set is a boy under two years old with acute myeloid leukemia, due to receive a stem cell transplant. Each CDR3 is given with its conserved first and last residue. A D gene is named only where the DNA matches it firmly. The size of a clone is reported for some rows only, either as once, few or many, or as a class for expanded clones.

>TRBJ2-7|TRBV4-3|TRBD1|many
CASSQDWGQGWDEQYF
TGCGCCAGCAGCCAAGATTGGGGACAGGGATGGGACGAGCAGTACTTC
>TRBJ2-3|TRBV5-1|NA|many
CASSLLGGLTDTQYF
TGCGCCAGCAGCCTCCTGGGGGGGCTGACAGATACGCAGTATTTT
>TRBJ2-1|TRBV3-1|NA|many
CASSPRSGGNEQFF
TGTGCCAGCAGCCCCCGGAGCGGAGGCAATGAGCAGTTCTTC
>TRBJ1-1|TRBV12-3/TRBV12-4|NA|many
CASTYDSLNTEAFF
TGTGCCAGCACCTACGACAGCTTGAACACTGAAGCTTTCTTT
>TRBJ2-7|TRBV27|TRBD1|many
CASSNGFWTGGVNEQYF
TGTGCCAGCAGTAACGGATTTTGGACAGGGGGTGTCAACGAGCAGTACTTC
>TRBJ2-2|TRBV10-3|NA|many
CAILKGNTGELFF
TGTGCCATCCTCAAGGGGAACACCGGGGAGCTGTTTTTT
>TRBJ2-2|TRBV28|NA|many
CASSDPGELFF
TGTGCCAGCAGTGACCCCGGGGAGCTGTTTTTT
>TRBJ2-7|TRBV4-2|TRBD2|few
CASSQEAGTGGLEQYF
TGTGCCAGCAGCCAAGAGGCAGGGACGGGGGGTCTCGAGCAGTACTTC
>TRBJ2-3|TRBV20-1|NA|NA
CSARRGARTDTQYF
TGCAGTGCTAGAAGGGGGGCCCGCACAGATACGCAGTATTTT
>TRBJ2-3|TRBV12-5|NA|many
CASGLLLAPDTQYF
TGTGCTAGTGGTTTGTTGCTAGCTCCAGATACGCAGTATTTT
>TRBJ2-3|TRBV11-3|NA|many
CASSLGSTPTDTQYF
TGTGCCAGCAGCTTAGGATCCACACCCACAGATACGCAGTATTTT
>TRBJ2-1|TRBV12-3/TRBV12-4|TRBD2|many
CASSPQGASGYEQFF
TGTGCCAGCAGTCCTCAAGGGGCTAGCGGCTATGAGCAGTTCTTC
>TRBJ2-7|TRBV19|NA|few
CASSINERLYEQYF
TGTGCCAGTAGTATAAACGAGAGGTTATACGAGCAGTACTTC
>TRBJ2-2|TRBV25-1|NA|few
CASRAGLAGPNTGELFF
TGTGCCAGCAGGGCCGGGTTGGCGGGGCCGAACACCGGGGAGCTGTTTTTT
>TRBJ2-1|TRBV3-1|NA|many
CASSPFWGEQFF
TGTGCCAGCAGCCCCTTTTGGGGTGAGCAGTTCTTC
>TRBJ2-3|TRBV7-3|NA|few
CASSLRRGLTSTDTQYF
TGTGCCAGCAGCTTACGTCGGGGGCTTACTAGCACAGATACGCAGTATTTT
>TRBJ2-1|TRBV11-2|NA|many
CASSFSIRYNEQFF
TGTGCCAGCAGCTTTAGTATAAGGTACAATGAGCAGTTCTTC
>TRBJ1-3|TRBV4-2|NA|many
CASSHDHGGSGNTIYF
TGTGCCAGCAGCCATGATCACGGGGGGTCCGGAAACACCATATATTTT
>TRBJ1-1|TRBV3-1|NA|many
CASSQDGARSNTEAFF
TGTGCCAGCAGCCAAGATGGGGCCAGGTCTAACACTGAAGCTTTCTTT
>TRBJ2-2|TRBV7-8|TRBD1|many
CASSLQGAWGTGELFF
TGTGCCAGCAGCCTTCAGGGGGCATGGGGCACCGGGGAGCTGTTTTTT
>TRBJ2-5|TRBV16|NA|NA
CASSQSRARGETQYF
TGTGCCAGCAGCCAATCGAGGGCTAGGGGAGAGACCCAGTACTTC
>TRBJ2-7|TRBV5-1|NA|few
CASSWYRDKTYEQYF
TGCGCCAGCAGCTGGTACCGGGACAAGACCTACGAGCAGTACTTC
>TRBJ1-6|TRBV30|NA|NA
CAWSAPTPLHF
TGTGCCTGGAGTGCCCCGACGCCCCTCCACTTT
>TRBJ1-5|TRBV28|NA|NA
CASSLRASGRDQPQHF
TGTGCCAGCAGTTTAAGAGCGTCAGGGAGGGATCAGCCCCAGCATTTT
>TRBJ1-1|TRBV29-1|NA|NA
CSAGVNTEAFF
TGCAGCGCTGGGGTGAACACTGAAGCTTTCTTT
>TRBJ2-2|TRBV7-2|TRBD2|many
CASSLGGGALELFF
TGTGCCAGCAGCTTAGGCGGGGGGGCGCTGGAGCTGTTTTTT
>TRBJ2-7|TRBV10-3|NA|many
CAISSGRVSYEQYF
TGTGCCATCTCGTCCGGCAGGGTCTCCTACGAGCAGTACTTC
>TRBJ2-1|TRBV4-3|TRBD1|many
CASSLIQGLYNEQFF
TGCGCCAGCAGCCTCATACAGGGGCTTTACAATGAGCAGTTCTTC
>TRBJ2-3|TRBV20-1|TRBD2|many
CSAWTSWSTDTQYF
TGCAGTGCTTGGACTAGCTGGTCTACAGATACGCAGTATTTT
>TRBJ2-7|TRBV9|NA|many
CASSPRTGSSSYEQYF
TGTGCCAGCAGCCCTCGAACAGGGAGTAGCTCCTACGAGCAGTACTTC
>TRBJ2-1|TRBV7-9|NA|many
CASSLIYSSSYNEQFF
TGTGCCAGCAGCTTAATCTACAGCAGCTCCTACAATGAGCAGTTCTTC
>TRBJ2-3|TRBV7-2|NA|many
CASSPLASSTDTQYF
TGTGCCAGCAGCCCTCTAGCGTCTAGCACAGATACGCAGTATTTT
>TRBJ2-7|TRBV27|TRBD2|NA
CASSLLAGAYKQYF
TGTGCCAGCAGTTTGCTAGCGGGAGCCTACAAGCAGTACTTC
>TRBJ2-1|TRBV15|NA|NA
CATQTSRYNEQFF
TGTGCCACCCAGACCAGCCGCTACAATGAGCAGTTCTTC